This passage covers 21 T cell receptor beta chains from one sample sequenced in a study of identical twins' blood T cells. TCRdb called the 5' RACE reads again in MiXCR, with one record for every CDR3 protein. This table has roughly 380,000 distinct CDR3 sequences, over 25% appearing once. The sample was PBMCs. The receptors come from a woman between 18 and 55 years old in good health.

The J gene is TRBJ2-7, the V gene TRBV2; the match to TRBD2 covers 7 bases. This CDR3 comprises 18 residues. J gave up 0 bases and V 6 bases, and 17 bases lay outside the gene matches. Germline V gene data show CDR1 as SNHLY and CDR2 as FYNNEI. The CDR3 sequence: CASSHSTFLGGSSYEQYF. The CDR3 region has the DNA TGTGCCAGCAGCCACAGCACTTTCTTGGGGGGGAGCTCCTACGAGCAGTACTTC.

J is TRBJ1-5 and V is TRBV5-1; D is unclear. Trimming stripped 0 bases from V and 0 bases from J, with 7 bases between. Germline V lookup: CDR1 SGHRS, CDR2 YFSETQ. CDR3 length: 15 amino acids. The CDR3 DNA reads as TGCGCCAGCAGCTTGGGAGACCATAGCAATCAGCCCCAGCATTTT. This translates into CASSLGDHSNQPQHF.

This clonotype was counted at least ten times. This chain connects TRBV23-1 to TRBJ2-4; D gene ambiguous. TRBV23-1 is filed as an ORF, its function uncertain. Trimming left V 0 bases short and J 5 bases short, with 20 bases between. The CDR3 is made up of 18 amino acids. The CDR3 sequence: CASSQSIPFEPNENIQYF. Here the CDR3 DNA reads TGCGCCAGCAGTCAATCAATCCCATTCGAGCCCAACGAAAACATTCAGTACTTC.

The table lists this clonotype with a few counts. The genes are TRBV5-1 and TRBJ1-2; D remains ambiguous. The CDR3 runs 15 residues. V was clipped by 0 bases and J by 0 bases, with 9 bases between them. Germline V lookup: CDR1 SGHRS, CDR2 YFSETQ. CDR3 region: CASSLGSISNYGYTF. As DNA, the CDR3 is TGCGCCAGCAGCTTGGGCAGTATCTCTAACTATGGCTACACCTTC. Based on the CDR3 plus reference TRBV5-1 and TRBJ1-2, the full variable domain is KAGVTQTPRYLIKTRGQQVTLSCSPISGHRSVSWYQQTPGQGLQFLFEYFSETQRNKGNFPGRFSGRQFSNSRSEMNVSTLELGDSALYLCASSLGSISNYGYTFGSGTRLTVV.

The sample holds a few counts of this clonotype. This rearrangement joins TRBV7-2 to TRBJ2-1, with TRBD2 as a possible D gene (5 bases). Trimming took off 4 bases at V and 3 bases at J, with 13 bases between the two ends. This CDR3 has 15 residues. CDR1 is SGHTA, CDR2 FQGNSA, per germline. CDR3 in DNA: TGTGCCAGCAGCTCCCCCTTAGGACTCTACAATGAGCAGTTCTTC. Residues: CASSSPLGLYNEQFF.

V and J are TRBV7-8 and TRBJ2-3, with unresolved D. Germline lookup yields CDR1 SGHVS and CDR2 FQNEAQ. V was cut by 2 bases and J by 6 bases, with 18 bases left in between. This CDR3 is 16 amino acids long. CDR3 nucleotide sequence: TGTGCCAGCAGCTTAACGAGGACCTTAATACCGGATACGCAGTATTTT. Its protein product is CASSLTRTLIPDTQYF.

This clonotype appeared a few times. The CDR3 spells CASRADRGLSAGELFF. The CDR3 bases are TGTGCCAGCAGGGCCGACAGGGGGCTATCCGCCGGGGAGCTGTTTTTT. The chain links TRBV9 to TRBJ2-2; 10 nucleotides agree with TRBD1. The J segment lost 6 bases and the V segment lost 5 bases, leaving 10 bases of the junction unmatched. Germline loops: CDR1 SGDLS, CDR2 YYNGEE. This CDR3 has 16 amino acids.

At least ten counts were recorded for this clonotype. The rearrangement joins TRBV20-1 to TRBJ1-3, with unresolved D. Between the trimmed V and J ends, which lost 6 bases and 1 base, there was a span of 4 bases. Looked up from germline, CDR1 is DFQATT and CDR2 is SNEGSKA (reference sequence). CDR3 length: 11 amino acids. CDR3 in amino acids: CSARSGNTIYF. The CDR3, as DNA: TGCAGTGCCCGGTCTGGAAACACCATATATTTT.

This clonotype has only a few counts. The V call is TRBV5-1, the J call TRBJ2-1; no firm D call. The V and J ends lost 0 bases and 8 bases respectively, with 6 bases between them. CDR3 size: 12 residues. Germline loops: CDR1 SGHRS, CDR2 YFSETQ. The CDR3, as DNA: TGCGCCAGCAGCTTGGGGCAGGATGAGCAGTTCTTC. Protein: CASSLGQDEQFF.

The rearrangement uses TRBV12-3 or TRBV12-4 and TRBJ1-5; TRBD1 might be the D (6 bases). The CDR3 sequence is 15 residues long. The V gene lost 8 bases and the J gene lost 3 bases, with 17 bases spanning the gap. This CDR3 is CASGGAGGPNQPQHF. CDR3 in DNA: TGTGCCAGCGGGGGGGCGGGCGGCCCCAATCAGCCCCAGCATTTT.

The rearrangement uses TRBV20-1 and TRBJ2-5; D gene uncertain. CDR1 and CDR2 (germline): DFQATT, SNEGSKA (reference sequence). Trimming took off 3 bases at V and 2 bases at J, with 10 bases between the two ends. CDR3 length: 13 amino acids. The DNA of the CDR3 is TGCAGTGCTAGTCGGTCTACTCAAGAGACCCAGTACTTC. Translated: CSASRSTQETQYF.

This clonotype was observed a handful of times. The chain recombines TRBV29-1 with TRBJ1-2; the D is unclear. Germline V gives CDR1 SQVTM, CDR2 ANQGSEA. Trimming pared 3 bases from V and 5 bases from J, leaving 16 bases between. This CDR3 spans 14 amino acids. CDR3 in amino acids: CSVDVDGGRYGYTF. The CDR3 DNA reads TGCAGCGTTGACGTTGACGGAGGAAGATATGGCTACACCTTC.

Regarding this clonotype: One junction end does not reproduce the germline sequence, and a read error may be involved. The chain has TRBV18 and TRBJ1-1; the D is unclear. The germline gives CDR1 KGHSH, CDR2 LQKENI. The CDR3 covers 13 residues. The CDR3 loop is CAGSLGRTHEAFF. DNA of the CDR3: TGTGCCGGCTCACTCGGACGGACCCATGAAGCTTTCTTT.

The table lists this clonotype with many counts. The rearrangement uses TRBV7-2 and TRBJ2-7; no clear D. The CDR3 is made up of 13 amino acids. In germline, CDR1 is SGHTA, CDR2 FQGNSA. Deletions cut 4 bases from V and 3 bases from J, with 10 bases between. In nucleotides, the CDR3 is TGTGCCAGCAGCTCCTTGGCCATCTACGAGCAGTACTTC. Translated, it gives CASSSLAIYEQYF.

In this sample, this clonotype turned up a few times. The chain has TRBV29-1 and TRBJ1-1, with D possibly matching TRBD1 (5 bases). CDR1 and CDR2 from the germline V gene are SQVTM and ANQGSEA. This CDR3 region has 12 residues. Trimming shortened V by 6 bases and J by 4 bases, and 12 bases separated the two germline ends. In DNA, the CDR3 is TGCAGCGTAAACAGGCGGGGCACTGAAGCTTTCTTT. Its translation: CSVNRRGTEAFF.

The chain is built from TRBV5-1 and TRBJ1-1; D is unclear. Germline loops: CDR1 SGHRS, CDR2 YFSETQ. The CDR3 spans 12 residues. The V gene lost 4 bases and the J gene lost 5 bases, with 9 bases spanning the gap. The CDR3 region has the DNA TGCGCCAGCAGCGCCGTGAGGACTGAAGCTTTCTTT. Translating gives CASSAVRTEAFF.

CDR3 sequence (DNA): TGCAGTGCTAGATTAGGGGGGGCGTCCACTGAAGCTTTCTTT. It specifies CSARLGGASTEAFF. The gene calls are TRBV20-1 and TRBJ1-1, with D possibly TRBD1 on 6 matching bases. Germline CDR1 reads DFQATT; CDR2 reads SNEGSKA (reference sequence). Trimming stripped 2 bases from V and 4 bases from J, with 14 bases between. CDR3 length: 14 amino acids.

The chain joins TRBV7-9 to TRBJ1-1, with 7 nucleotides matching TRBD1. V shed 4 bases, J shed 0 bases, and the junction held 8 bases outside the gene matches. The CDR3 covers 16 residues. CDR1 is SEHNR and CDR2 is FQNEAQ in the germline V gene (reference sequence). The CDR3 nucleotides are TGTGCCAGCAGCTCGGCCCGGGACAGTATGAACACTGAAGCTTTCTTT. Translation gives CASSSARDSMNTEAFF.

The chain couples TRBV20-1 to TRBJ2-5, with D possibly being TRBD1 or TRBD2 (5 bases each). Germline lookup yields CDR1 DFQATT and CDR2 SNEGSKA (reference sequence). The CDR3 totals 11 residues. V was clipped by 8 bases and J by 5 bases, with 12 bases between them. CDR3 in DNA: TGCAGTTTTGGGGGAAGGGAGACCCAGTACTTC. Its protein product is CSFGGRETQYF.

This clonotype came up many times. The gene calls are TRBV9 and TRBJ1-1; TRBD1 aligns across 9 bases. The CDR3 loop spans 14 amino acids. V lost 2 bases and J lost 6; bases outside the gene matches: 5. CDR1 is SGDLS, CDR2 YYNGEE, per germline. In DNA form, the CDR3 reads TGTGCCAGCAGCGTGACAGGGGGTGACTCTGAAGCTTTCTTT. Amino acid sequence: CASSVTGGDSEAFF. Using reference TRBV9 and TRBJ1-1 for the parts outside the CDR3, the full variable domain is DSGVTQTPKHLITATGQRVTLRCSPRSGDLSVYWYQQSLDQGLQFLIQYYNGEERAKGNILERFSAQQFPDLHSELNLSSLELGDSALYFCASSVTGGDSEAFFGQGTRLTVV.

This chain uses TRBV13 with TRBJ2-3, with 8 bases fitting TRBD2. CDR1 and CDR2 from the germline V gene are PRHDT and FYEKMQ (reference sequence). The length of the CDR3 is 15 residues. In DNA form, the CDR3 reads TGTGCATCCGCCCCCTCAGCGGGGGTCCAAGATACGCAGTATTTT. This translates into CASAPSAGVQDTQYF. The full variable domain, in which reference TRBV13 and TRBJ2-3 provide the parts outside the CDR3, is AAGVIQSPRHLIKEKRETATLKCYPIPRHDTVYWYQQGPGQDPQFLISFYEKMQSDKGSIPDRFSAQQFSDYHSELNMSSLELGDSALYFCASAPSAGVQDTQYFGPGTRLTVL.